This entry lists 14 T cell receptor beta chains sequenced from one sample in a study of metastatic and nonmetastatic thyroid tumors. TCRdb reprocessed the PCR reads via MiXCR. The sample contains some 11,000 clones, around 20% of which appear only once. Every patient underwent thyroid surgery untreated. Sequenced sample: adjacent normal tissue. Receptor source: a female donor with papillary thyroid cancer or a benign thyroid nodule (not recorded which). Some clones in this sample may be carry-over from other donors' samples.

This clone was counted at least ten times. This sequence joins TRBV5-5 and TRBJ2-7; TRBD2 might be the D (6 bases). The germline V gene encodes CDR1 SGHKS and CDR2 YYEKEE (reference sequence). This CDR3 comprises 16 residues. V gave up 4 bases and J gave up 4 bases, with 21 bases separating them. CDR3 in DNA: TGTGCCAGCAGCGCGTCGCTGCGGGACCGCAGTTACGAGCAGTACTTC. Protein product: CASSASLRDRSYEQYF.

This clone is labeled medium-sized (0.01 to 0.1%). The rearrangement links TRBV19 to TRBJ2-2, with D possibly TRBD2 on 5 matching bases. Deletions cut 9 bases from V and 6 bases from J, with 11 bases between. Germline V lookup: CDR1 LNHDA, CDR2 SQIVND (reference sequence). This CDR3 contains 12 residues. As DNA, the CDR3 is TGTGCCAGCACTAGTTTTTCCGGGGAGCTGTTTTTT. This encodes CASTSFSGELFF.

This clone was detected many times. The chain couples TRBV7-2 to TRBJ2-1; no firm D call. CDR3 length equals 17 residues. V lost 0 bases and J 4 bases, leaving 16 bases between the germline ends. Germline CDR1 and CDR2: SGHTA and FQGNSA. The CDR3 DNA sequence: TGTGCCAGCAGCTTAGCGGTGCGGAGCTACAAATACAATGAGCAGTTCTTC. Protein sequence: CASSLAVRSYKYNEQFF.

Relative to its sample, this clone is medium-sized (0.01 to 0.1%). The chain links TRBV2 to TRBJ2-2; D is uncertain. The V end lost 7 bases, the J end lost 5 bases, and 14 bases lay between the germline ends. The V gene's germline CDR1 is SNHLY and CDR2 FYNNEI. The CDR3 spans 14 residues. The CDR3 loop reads CASTRSLGTGELFF. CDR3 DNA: TGTGCCAGCACGAGGTCTCTAGGAACCGGGGAGCTGTTTTTT.

This chain's CDR3 is CASSPGQRFGELFF. CDR3 bases: TGTGCCAGCAGCCCAGGTCAGCGGTTTGGGGAGCTGTTTTTT. This chain connects TRBV5-5 to TRBJ2-2; the D gene is possibly TRBD2 (5 bases). CDR1 is SGHKS and CDR2 is YYEKEE in the germline V gene (reference sequence). Between the trimmed V and J ends, which lost 4 bases and 8 bases, there was a span of 15 bases. The CDR3 is 14 residues long.

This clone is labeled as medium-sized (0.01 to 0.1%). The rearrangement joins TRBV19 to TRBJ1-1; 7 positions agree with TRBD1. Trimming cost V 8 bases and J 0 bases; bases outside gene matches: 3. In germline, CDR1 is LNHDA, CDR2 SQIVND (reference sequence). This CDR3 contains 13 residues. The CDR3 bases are TGTGCCAGTTCGACAGGGATGAACACTGAAGCTTTCTTT. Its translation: CASSTGMNTEAFF. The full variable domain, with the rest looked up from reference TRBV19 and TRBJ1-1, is DGGITQSPKYLFRKEGQNVTLSCEQNLNHDAMYWYRQDPGQGLRLIYYSQIVNDFQKGDIAEGYSVSREKKESFPLTVTSAQKNPTAFYLCASSTGMNTEAFFGQGTRLTVV.

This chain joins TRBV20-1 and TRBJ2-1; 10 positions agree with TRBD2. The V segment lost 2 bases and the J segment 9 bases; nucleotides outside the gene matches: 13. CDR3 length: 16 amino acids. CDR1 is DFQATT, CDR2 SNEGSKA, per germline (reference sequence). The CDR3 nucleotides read TGCAGTGCTAGAACGGTCAGCGGGAGGGTCGGGGGTGAGCAGTTCTTC. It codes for CSARTVSGRVGGEQFF.

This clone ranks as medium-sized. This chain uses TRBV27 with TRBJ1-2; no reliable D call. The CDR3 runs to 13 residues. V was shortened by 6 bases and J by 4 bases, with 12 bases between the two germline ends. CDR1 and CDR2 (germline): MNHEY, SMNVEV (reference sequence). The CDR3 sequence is CASSRGPGYGYTF. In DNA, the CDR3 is TGTGCCAGCAGCAGAGGACCGGGCTATGGCTACACCTTC.

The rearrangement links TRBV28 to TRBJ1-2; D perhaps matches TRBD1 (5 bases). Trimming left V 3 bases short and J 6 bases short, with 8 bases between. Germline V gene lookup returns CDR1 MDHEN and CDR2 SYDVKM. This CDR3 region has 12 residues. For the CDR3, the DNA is TGTGCCAGCAGTTTTGGGGGGGATGGCTACACCTTC. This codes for CASSFGGDGYTF.

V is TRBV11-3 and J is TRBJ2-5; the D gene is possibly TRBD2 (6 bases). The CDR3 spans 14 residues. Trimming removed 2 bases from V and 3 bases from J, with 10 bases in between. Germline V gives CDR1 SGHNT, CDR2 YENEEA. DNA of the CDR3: TGTGCCAGCAGCTTACACCCGGGGGAAGAGACCCAGTACTTC. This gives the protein CASSLHPGEETQYF.

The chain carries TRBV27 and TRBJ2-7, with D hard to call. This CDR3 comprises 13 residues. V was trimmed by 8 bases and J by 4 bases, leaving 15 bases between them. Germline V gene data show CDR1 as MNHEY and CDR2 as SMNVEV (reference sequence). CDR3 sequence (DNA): TGTGCCAGCTCCTGGGGTATCGGGTACGAGCAGTACTTC. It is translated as CASSWGIGYEQYF.

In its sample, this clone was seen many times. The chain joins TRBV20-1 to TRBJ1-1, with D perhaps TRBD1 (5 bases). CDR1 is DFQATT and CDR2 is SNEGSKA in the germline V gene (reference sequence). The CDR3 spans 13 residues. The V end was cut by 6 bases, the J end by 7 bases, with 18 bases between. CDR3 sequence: CSAKETGRDEAFF. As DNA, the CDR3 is TGCAGTGCAAAGGAAACAGGAAGGGATGAAGCTTTCTTT.

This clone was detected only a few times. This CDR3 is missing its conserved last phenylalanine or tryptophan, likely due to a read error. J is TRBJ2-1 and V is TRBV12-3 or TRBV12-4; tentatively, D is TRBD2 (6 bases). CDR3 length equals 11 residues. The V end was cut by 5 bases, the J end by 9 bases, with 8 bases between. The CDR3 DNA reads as TGTGCCAGCAGTCTTAGCGGTGAGCAGTTCTCC. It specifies CASSLSGEQFS.

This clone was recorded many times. CDR3 DNA sequence: TGTGCCATCAGTGATGCCGGGACAGGGGCAGATACGCAGTATTTT. Amino acid sequence: CAISDAGTGADTQYF. The chain employs TRBV10-3 and TRBJ2-3; 10 bases fit TRBD1. From germline, CDR1 is ENHRY and CDR2 SYGVKD. This CDR3 has 15 amino acids. The junction had 4 bases not matched to a gene; V was cut back by 3 bases and J by 4 bases.